The 8 T cell receptor beta chains given below trace back to one sample, sequenced in a study of PD-1 blockade in mismatch repair-deficient tumors. As for time point: roughly 11-day in vitro stimulation with candidate neoantigen peptide 2. These receptors have no known antigen. The assay was immunoSEQ multiplex PCR, and TCRdb's table has in-frame clones only and misses some. Here the sample spans about 9,800 clones, approximately 86% being singletons. This material consisted of cells cultured in vitro, taken from a patient treated with pembrolizumab. All receptors derive from an adult with mismatch repair-deficient cancer.

The chain is built from TRBV4-1 and TRBJ2-7, with D possibly matching TRBD2 (6 bases). This CDR3 region has 16 residues. The germline V and J ends were trimmed by 1 base and 0 bases, with 13 bases remaining between them. Germline-derived CDR1 and CDR2 are MGHRA and YSYEKL. The CDR3 loop is CASSQVGGVGSYEQYF. The CDR3 nucleotides read TGCGCCAGCAGCCAAGTGGGGGGAGTGGGCTCCTACGAGCAGTACTTC.

This chain links TRBV6-4 with TRBJ2-2; D uncertain. The CDR3 contains 13 residues. Germline assignment: CDR1 MRHNA and CDR2 SNTAGT. V was clipped by 2 bases and J by 3 bases, with 4 bases between them. The CDR3 DNA follows: TGTGCCAGCAGTGACAGGGACACCGGGGAGCTGTTTTTT. Encoded protein: CASSDRDTGELFF.

This chain links TRBV5-4 with TRBJ1-1; 7 bases match TRBD1. Per the germline V gene, CDR1 is SGHNT and CDR2 is YYREEE (reference sequence). CDR3 length: 15 residues. The V segment lost 9 bases and the J segment 5 bases; nucleotides outside the gene matches: 16. The CDR3 nucleotides are TGTGCCACCTCAAAACCAGGGGGGGGTCTGACTGAAGCTTTCTTT. Its translation: CATSKPGGGLTEAFF.

The chain has TRBV5-1 and TRBJ2-1; D perhaps matches TRBD2 (6 bases). V lost 1 base, J lost 0 bases, and 14 bases lay in between. The germline V gene has CDR1 SGHRS and CDR2 YFSETQ. CDR3 length equals 17 residues. The CDR3 DNA is TGCGCCAGCAGCTTGTATGGGGGGTCGAGCTCCTACAATGAGCAGTTCTTC. Residues: CASSLYGGSSSYNEQFF.

The chain links TRBV11-2 to TRBJ2-1, with D perhaps given as TRBD1 or TRBD2 (6 bases each). The CDR3 extends over 16 amino acids. Trimming took off 1 base at V and 2 bases at J, with 12 bases between the two ends. Germline CDR1 SGHAT, CDR2 FQNNGV. Here the CDR3 reads CASSLVGGGAYNEQFF. The CDR3 DNA sequence: TGTGCCAGCAGCTTAGTTGGAGGGGGTGCCTACAATGAGCAGTTCTTC.

V and J are TRBV6-5 and TRBJ2-7, with 10 bases aligning to TRBD2. Germline V gene lookup returns CDR1 MNHEY and CDR2 SVGAGI. This CDR3 spans 15 amino acids. V lost 4 bases and J lost 3; bases outside the gene matches: 6. Here the CDR3 DNA reads TGTGCCAGCAGTTTTAGCGGGAGGCCCCTCTACGAGCAGTACTTC. Its protein is CASSFSGRPLYEQYF.

The chain links TRBV18 to TRBJ2-1, with TRBD2 matching 8 bases. With 3 bases clipped from V and 3 bases from J, the junction kept 4 bases outside the gene matches. CDR1 and CDR2 (germline): KGHSH, LQKENI. The length of the CDR3 is 15 residues. CDR3 sequence (DNA): TGTGCCAGCTCACCCGAGCGGGGGAGCTACAATGAGCAGTTCTTC. As protein: CASSPERGSYNEQFF. Complete variable domain (other parts from reference TRBV18 and TRBJ2-1): NAGVMQNPRHLVRRRGQEARLRCSPMKGHSHVYWYRQLPEEGLKFMVYLQKENIIDESGMPKERFSAEFPKEGPSILRIQQVVRGDSAAYFCASSPERGSYNEQFFGPGTRLTVL.

The chain links TRBV28 to TRBJ1-1; no definite D call. Trimming cost V 5 bases and J 0 bases, with 10 bases left between them. Germline CDR1 is MDHEN and CDR2 is SYDVKM. The CDR3 is 14 amino acids. CDR3 nucleotides: TGTGCCAGCAGTCCAGGACCGTTGAACACTGAAGCTTTCTTT. Its translation: CASSPGPLNTEAFF.